The 21 T cell receptor beta chains below all came from one sample that was sequenced in a study of blood T cell repertoires in COVID-19. Method: immunoSEQ multiplex PCR; TCRdb's copy keeps in-frame clones and lacks some. The sample comprises over 200,000 clones, 80% to 95% of which are singletons, and 0.8% to 1% rests with the top ten. Sequencing input: peripheral blood. The receptors here all came from a man in his 60s with COVID-19, enrolled during active disease.

This rearrangement joins TRBV4-1 to TRBJ1-1; TRBD1 might be the D (6 bases). The CDR3 runs to 17 residues. Germline V gene lookup returns CDR1 MGHRA and CDR2 YSYEKL. Between the trimmed V and J ends, which lost 4 bases and 1 base, there was a span of 19 bases. CDR3 DNA sequence: TGCGCCAGCAGCCGATACAGGGCCTCGGGTGCGAACACTGAAGCTTTCTTT. Translated, it gives CASSRYRASGANTEAFF.

The chain employs TRBV7-9 and TRBJ2-1, with D unresolved. The CDR3 length is 16 residues. CDR1 and CDR2 from the germline V gene are SEHNR and FQNEAQ (reference sequence). V lost 4 bases and J lost 0, with 13 bases in between. The CDR3 region is CASSYSRLSSYNEQFF. CDR3 DNA: TGTGCCAGCAGCTACTCGAGGTTGAGCTCCTACAATGAGCAGTTCTTC.

V gene TRBV7-6 combines with J gene TRBJ1-4; D is ambiguous. Germline V lookup: CDR1 SGHVS, CDR2 FNYEAQ. This CDR3 has 15 residues. V dropped 1 base and J dropped 5 bases, with 11 bases sitting between them. The CDR3 region is CASSLGYSLNEKLFF. In DNA, the CDR3 is TGTGCCAGCAGCTTAGGGTACAGCTTAAATGAAAAACTGTTTTTT.

V usage is TRBV29-1 and J usage is TRBJ2-1; TRBD1 matches 9 bases. Germline CDR1 is SQVTM and CDR2 is ANQGSEA. The trim removed 7 bases at V and 7 bases at J, leaving 8 bases unmatched. This CDR3 region has 13 residues. The DNA of the CDR3 is TGCAGCGCGGACAGGGGATTGAGGAATGAGCAGTTCTTC. Translating gives CSADRGLRNEQFF.

This chain uses TRBV30 with TRBJ2-7; TRBD2 is a possible D gene (5 bases). The V gene lost 0 bases and the J gene lost 0 bases, with 12 bases spanning the gap. Germline V gene lookup returns CDR1 GTSNPN and CDR2 SVGIG (reference sequence). The CDR3 consists of 15 residues. CDR3 amino acids: CAWSVRGQSSYEQYF. Here the CDR3 DNA reads TGTGCCTGGAGTGTACGAGGGCAGAGCTCCTACGAGCAGTACTTC.

The chain has TRBV30 and TRBJ1-4; D not resolved. The CDR3 covers 14 residues. The V gene lost 4 bases and the J gene lost 0 bases, with 9 bases spanning the gap. The germline V gene encodes CDR1 GTSNPN and CDR2 SVGIG (reference sequence). The CDR3 here is CAWKAVATNEKLFF. The CDR3 DNA is TGTGCCTGGAAGGCGGTCGCAACTAATGAAAAACTGTTTTTT.

V usage is TRBV7-3 and J usage is TRBJ2-2; 9 bases fit TRBD2. Per the germline V gene, CDR1 is SGHTA and CDR2 is FQGTGA. Germline trimming cut 2 bases from V and 4 bases from J; bases unmatched to any gene: 8. This CDR3 region has 17 residues. The CDR3 coding sequence is TGTGCCAGCAGCTTACTAGCGGGACGGGGACGCACCGGGGAGCTGTTTTTT. Its translation is CASSLLAGRGRTGELFF. The full variable domain, in which reference TRBV7-3 and TRBJ2-2 provide the parts outside the CDR3, is GAGVSQTPSNKVTEKGKYVELRCDPISGHTALYWYRQSLGQGPEFLIYFQGTGAADDSGLPNDRFFAVRPEGSVSTLKIQRTERGDSAVYLCASSLLAGRGRTGELFFGEGSRLTVL.

This chain links TRBV29-1 with TRBJ2-7; weak D call: TRBD2 (5 bases). There are 14 residues in the CDR3. Germline CDR1 SQVTM, CDR2 ANQGSEA. V dropped 7 bases and J dropped 4 bases, with 20 bases sitting between them. CDR3 in amino acids: CSAASSGNGYEQYF. The CDR3 DNA sequence: TGCAGCGCAGCAAGCTCCGGGAACGGTTACGAGCAGTACTTC.

The J gene is TRBJ2-1, the V gene TRBV19, with TRBD1 matching 11 bases. The CDR3 totals 14 residues. Germline CDR1 and CDR2: LNHDA and SQIVND (reference sequence). V trimming: 5 bases; J trimming: 3 bases; junction bases outside the gene matches: 0. The CDR3 protein is CASSGTGGYNEQFF. Here the CDR3 DNA reads TGTGCCAGTAGTGGGACAGGGGGCTACAATGAGCAGTTCTTC.

This clone was seen more than once but under ten times. The chain couples TRBV27 to TRBJ2-7; tentatively, D is TRBD2 (6 bases). The CDR3 length is 16 residues. V was clipped by 5 bases and J by 2 bases, with 19 bases between them. Per germline, CDR1 MNHEY and CDR2 SMNVEV (reference sequence). The CDR3 DNA reads TGTGCCAGCAGTGAAGGGAGGAGCCTAATAACCTACGAGCAGTACTTC. Encoded protein: CASSEGRSLITYEQYF.

This clone came up a few times. The V call is TRBV27, the J call TRBJ2-1; D unclear. V was trimmed by 11 bases and J by 8 bases, leaving 22 bases between them. CDR3 length: 14 amino acids. CDR1 and CDR2 (germline): MNHEY, SMNVEV (reference sequence). CDR3 sequence: CAPQPSESLHEQFF. CDR3 coding DNA: TGTGCCCCCCAGCCAAGCGAGTCTCTCCATGAGCAGTTCTTC.

The chain uses TRBV4-3 and TRBJ2-2; the D gene is possibly TRBD2 (5 bases). V dropped 4 bases and J dropped 5 bases, with 11 bases sitting between them. Germline V gene lookup returns CDR1 LGHNA and CDR2 YSLEER. This CDR3 is built from 14 residues. In nucleotides, the CDR3 is TGCGCCAGCAGCCCGGACTTTACTACCGGGGAGCTGTTTTTT. It yields the protein CASSPDFTTGELFF.

The chain employs TRBV7-2 and TRBJ2-7; 13 nucleotides line up with TRBD2. CDR1 is SGHTA, CDR2 FQGNSA, per germline. This CDR3 region has 17 residues. With V trimmed by 3 bases and J by 7 bases, 12 bases remained unmatched. The CDR3 loop is CASSFAPTSGRAIEQYF. The CDR3 bases are TGTGCCAGCAGCTTTGCCCCTACTAGCGGGAGGGCCATTGAGCAGTACTTC.

This clone appeared a single time. The chain uses TRBV6-6 and TRBJ1-5; no clear D gene. The CDR3 runs 12 residues. V lost 5 bases to trimming and J lost 5 bases, with 7 bases between them. The V gene's germline CDR1 is MNHNY and CDR2 SVGAGI (reference sequence). The CDR3 region is CASSAGDQPQHF. CDR3 DNA: TGTGCCAGCAGTGCGGGAGATCAGCCCCAGCATTTT.

The chain has TRBV7-8 and TRBJ2-1, with 10 nucleotides matching TRBD2. The germline V gene encodes CDR1 SGHVS and CDR2 FQNEAQ. The CDR3 totals 19 residues. V was pared by 3 bases and J by 7 bases, with 18 bases of the junction left unmatched. This chain's CDR3 is CASSFGPSGSGNLLNEQFF. CDR3 nucleotides: TGTGCCAGCAGCTTCGGCCCTAGCGGGAGTGGAAACCTGCTGAATGAGCAGTTCTTC.

This chain connects TRBV18 to TRBJ2-3; 8 nucleotides match TRBD1. Germline trimming cut 6 bases from V and 0 bases from J; bases unmatched to any gene: 8. The CDR3 runs to 16 residues. The germline V gene encodes CDR1 KGHSH and CDR2 LQKENI. CDR3 sequence reads: CASSPTGDTSTDTQYF. The CDR3 DNA follows: TGTGCCAGCTCGCCGACAGGGGATACCAGCACAGATACGCAGTATTTT.

The sample holds one count of this clone. This chain connects TRBV19 to TRBJ1-1; D not resolved. This CDR3 has 13 amino acids. Trimming pared 4 bases from V and 1 base from J, leaving 7 bases between. CDR1 is LNHDA, CDR2 SQIVND, per germline (reference sequence). The CDR3 nucleotides read TGTGCCAGTAGTAATATGCGGAACACTGAAGCTTTCTTT. It specifies CASSNMRNTEAFF.

The chain links TRBV5-5 to TRBJ2-1; 10 bases align to TRBD2. Germline V gene data show CDR1 as SGHKS and CDR2 as YYEKEE (reference sequence). CDR3 length: 16 amino acids. The V gene end was trimmed by 1 base and the J gene end by 4 bases; junction bases not matched to a gene: 5. The CDR3: CASSLPTTSGYNEQFF. In nucleotides, the CDR3 is TGTGCCAGCAGCTTGCCTACGACTAGCGGGTACAATGAGCAGTTCTTC. The full variable domain, rest sourced from reference TRBV5-5 and TRBJ2-1, is DAGVTQSPTHLIKTRGQQVTLRCSPISGHKSVSWYQQVLGQGPQFIFQYYEKEERGRGNFPDRFSARQFPNYSSELNVNALLLGDSALYLCASSLPTTSGYNEQFFGPGTRLTVL.

The rearrangement links TRBV27 to TRBJ2-7, with 8 bases aligning to TRBD1. This CDR3 spans 17 amino acids. Germline-derived CDR1 and CDR2 are MNHEY and SMNVEV (reference sequence). Losses at the gene ends were 5 bases for V and 2 bases for J; bases not matched to a gene: 14. DNA for the CDR3: TGTGCCAGCAGTCCAGCACCTAGGACAGGGCTCCCCTACGAGCAGTACTTC. This codes for CASSPAPRTGLPYEQYF.

The chain combines TRBV6-5 with TRBJ2-3; TRBD2 aligns across 8 bases. The CDR3 has 14 residues. Germline CDR1 MNHEY, CDR2 SVGAGI. V shed 6 bases and J 5 bases; nucleotides not matched to a gene: 7. CDR3 nucleotide sequence: TGTGCCAGCAGCCGCGGGGGGTATGGAGATACGCAGTATTTT. As protein: CASSRGGYGDTQYF.

CDR3 DNA: TGTGCCAGCAGTCCCAGGGTAGCCTATGGCTACACCTTC. This codes for CASSPRVAYGYTF. The gene calls are TRBV12-3 or TRBV12-4 and TRBJ1-2; D might be TRBD1 (5 bases). The V and J ends lost 5 bases and 4 bases respectively, with 11 bases between them. The CDR3 sequence is 13 residues long.